These 14 T cell receptor beta chains were sequenced from one sample in a study of cytomegalovirus exposure and HLA in healthy donors. Amplification used 60 Vbeta primers and 13 Jbeta primers. The repertoire was sequenced with immunoSEQ multiplex PCR; TCRdb's copy has only in-frame clones and lacks some. The data show around 200,000 clones, around nine tenths seen once. The sequencing sample was made of PBMCs. Source of these receptors: a woman between 18 and 29 years old in good health and CMV-seronegative.

The chain recombines TRBV11-2 with TRBJ2-7, with 9 positions matching TRBD2. Germline assignment: CDR1 SGHAT and CDR2 FQNNGV. V lost 5 bases, J lost 3 bases, and 8 bases stayed unmatched. The CDR3 sequence is 15 residues long. The CDR3 DNA reads TGTGCCAGCAGCCAAGGGGGTAGCGGGAGCTACGAGCAGTACTTC. It translates to CASSQGGSGSYEQYF. Complete variable domain (other parts from reference TRBV11-2 and TRBJ2-7): EAGVAQSPRYKIIEKRQSVAFWCNPISGHATLYWYQQILGQGPKLLIQFQNNGVVDDSQLPKDRFSAERLKGVDSTLKIQPAKLEDSAVYLCASSQGGSGSYEQYFGPGTRLTVT.

V and J are TRBV27 and TRBJ2-3, with 7 bases lining up with TRBD1. The CDR3 is 14 amino acids. The V gene's germline CDR1 is MNHEY and CDR2 SMNVEV (reference sequence). Unmatched junction bases numbered 10, after V lost 10 bases and J lost 3 bases. The CDR3 protein is CATIGDRVTDTQYF. CDR3 DNA: TGTGCCACCATAGGAGACAGGGTTACAGATACGCAGTATTTT.

The chain links TRBV4-3 to TRBJ1-3, with D possibly TRBD1 on 5 matching bases. Trimming took 0 bases from V and 4 from J, leaving 10 bases between them. Germline loops: CDR1 LGHNA, CDR2 YSLEER. The CDR3 length is 15 residues. CDR3 region: CASSQEGGGGNTIYF. The CDR3, as DNA: TGCGCCAGCAGCCAAGAGGGGGGAGGGGGAAACACCATATATTTT.

This clone was seen just once. This rearrangement joins TRBV7-2 to TRBJ1-1, with 8 bases that match TRBD1. Germline V gene sequence: CDR1 SGHTA, CDR2 FQGNSA. V dropped 5 bases and J dropped 6; count of bases not matched to a gene: 5. The CDR3 has 13 residues. The DNA for the CDR3 is TGTGCCAGCAGCATTACAGGGGGGGCTGAAGCTTTCTTT. It translates to CASSITGGAEAFF. Looking up the rest from reference TRBV7-2 and TRBJ1-1 gives the full variable domain: GAGVSQSPSNKVTEKGKDVELRCDPISGHTALYWYRQSLGQGLEFLIYFQGNSAPDKSGLPSDRFSAERTGGSVSTLTIQRTQQEDSAVYLCASSITGGAEAFFGQGTRLTVV.

The chain carries TRBV27 and TRBJ2-3, with D possibly TRBD1 on 5 matching bases. V was trimmed by 1 base and J by 0 bases, leaving 8 bases between them. CDR1 is MNHEY and CDR2 is SMNVEV in the germline V gene (reference sequence). There are 15 residues in the CDR3. DNA for the CDR3: TGTGCCAGCAGTTTATGGCAGGGTAGCACAGATACGCAGTATTTT. Translating it yields CASSLWQGSTDTQYF.

The chain has TRBV5-1 and TRBJ1-3; TRBD1 agrees at 9 bases. CDR1 and CDR2 from the germline V gene are SGHRS and YFSETQ. V was clipped by 8 bases and J by 7 bases; unmatched bases: 13. The CDR3 consists of 15 residues. CDR3 DNA sequence: TGCGCCAGTCGTCCGGGACAGGGCGATTTGAACACCATATATTTT. Amino acid sequence: CASRPGQGDLNTIYF.

The rearrangement uses TRBV5-1 and TRBJ2-5, with D tentatively TRBD1 (6 bases). The CDR3 loop spans 14 amino acids. Trimming shortened V by 2 bases and J by 2 bases, and 10 bases separated the two germline ends. Germline loops: CDR1 SGHRS, CDR2 YFSETQ. CDR3 bases: TGCGCCAGCAGCTTCGGGACAAGTCAAGAGACCCAGTACTTC. This encodes CASSFGTSQETQYF.

The chain combines TRBV6-5 with TRBJ1-2; D might be TRBD1 (5 bases). This CDR3 has 15 residues. V was cut by 2 bases and J by 1 base, with 11 bases left in between. The V gene's germline CDR1 is MNHEY and CDR2 SVGAGI. The CDR3, as DNA: TGTGCCAGCAGTTACCACCTACAGGATAACTATGGCTACACCTTC. Its translation: CASSYHLQDNYGYTF.

This clone occurred a few times. The chain joins TRBV6-5 to TRBJ2-6; no reliable D call. Per the germline V gene, CDR1 is MNHEY and CDR2 is SVGAGI. The CDR3 loop spans 15 amino acids. Trimming removed 2 bases at V and 4 bases at J, with 9 bases between. CDR3 residues: CASSYTKTGANVLTF. DNA for the CDR3: TGTGCCAGCAGTTACACCAAGACAGGGGCCAACGTCCTGACTTTC.

This chain uses TRBV19 with TRBJ2-7; no firm D call. Germline assignment: CDR1 LNHDA and CDR2 SQIVND (reference sequence). Between the trimmed V and J ends, which lost 1 base and 1 base, there was a span of 8 bases. CDR3 length equals 14 residues. This chain's CDR3 is CASSIAHPSYEQYF. The DNA for the CDR3 is TGTGCCAGTAGTATAGCACACCCTTCCTACGAGCAGTACTTC. The complete variable domain, with remaining parts taken from reference TRBV19 and TRBJ2-7, reads DGGITQSPKYLFRKEGQNVTLSCEQNLNHDAMYWYRQDPGQGLRLIYYSQIVNDFQKGDIAEGYSVSREKKESFPLTVTSAQKNPTAFYLCASSIAHPSYEQYFGPGTRLTVT.

This clone showed up just once. The rearrangement uses TRBV11-3 and TRBJ1-1; 7 bases fit TRBD1. The CDR3 totals 12 residues. Germline V gene lookup returns CDR1 SGHNT and CDR2 YENEEA. V shed 1 base and J 9 bases; nucleotides not matched to a gene: 2. The chain's CDR3 is CASSLGGQKAFF. Written as DNA, the CDR3 is TGTGCCAGCAGCTTAGGGGGACAGAAAGCTTTCTTT.

For this clone: The germline gene is not matched at one end of the junction; a read error may be the cause. The chain couples TRBV7-9 to TRBJ1-3; 8 bases match TRBD1. The CDR3 consists of 17 residues. Germline loops: CDR1 SEHNR, CDR2 FQNEAQ (reference sequence). DNA of the CDR3: TGTTCCAGCAGTTATTCCCAGGACAGGGCGGGAGGAAACACCATATATTTT. Amino acids: CSSSYSQDRAGGNTIYF.

The chain is built from TRBV18 and TRBJ1-5; no definite D call. CDR1 is KGHSH, CDR2 LQKENI, per germline. The CDR3 consists of 14 residues. Deletions cut 3 bases from V and 2 bases from J, with 8 bases between. The CDR3 coding sequence is TGTGCCAGCTCACCTCTGGCAGGCAATCAGCCCCAGCATTTT. Protein product: CASSPLAGNQPQHF.

The V gene is TRBV4-3, the J gene TRBJ2-4; tentatively, D is TRBD2 (7 bases). Germline CDR1 LGHNA, CDR2 YSLEER. With 0 bases removed from V and 5 bases from J, the gap between germline ends came to 20 bases. The CDR3 runs to 18 residues. The CDR3 region is CASSQDYRGGYIQNIQYF. The DNA of the CDR3 is TGCGCCAGCAGCCAAGACTATAGGGGGGGATACATCCAAAACATTCAGTACTTC.